One sample yielded the 25 T cell receptor beta chains listed below, sequenced in a study of shared clonotypes between healthy human individuals. The naive CD8 subset, CD45RO-negative cells positively selected for CCR7, excluded terminally differentiated effector memory CD45RA+ cells. TCRdb's copy holds only in-frame clones and misses some; the assay was immunoSEQ multiplex PCR. This table has some 630,000 clones, approximately 96% appearing once. What was sequenced was naive CD8+ T cells sorted from blood. These receptors all stem from a woman aged 25-40 years in good health.

The chain links TRBV5-1 to TRBJ2-7; D uncertain. CDR3 length: 13 residues. Germline V gives CDR1 SGHRS, CDR2 YFSETQ. Trimming cost V 5 bases and J 4 bases, with 13 bases left between them. The CDR3 protein is CASRLKGLYEQYF. The DNA for the CDR3 is TGCGCCAGCAGGTTGAAGGGCTTGTACGAGCAGTACTTC. The full variable domain, in which reference TRBV5-1 and TRBJ2-7 provide the parts outside the CDR3, is KAGVTQTPRYLIKTRGQQVTLSCSPISGHRSVSWYQQTPGQGLQFLFEYFSETQRNKGNFPGRFSGRQFSNSRSEMNVSTLELGDSALYLCASRLKGLYEQYFGPGTRLTVT.

In regard to this clone: Other DNA variants within this sample encode the same CDR3. The rearrangement uses TRBV28 and TRBJ2-7; D uncertain. Germline loops: CDR1 MDHEN, CDR2 SYDVKM. V was pared by 3 bases and J by 2 bases, with 5 bases between. This CDR3 is built from 12 residues. The CDR3 nucleotides are TGTGCCAGCAGTTTGTCGGCCTACGAGCAGTACTTC. Encoded protein: CASSLSAYEQYF.

This clone was detected once. Written as DNA, the CDR3 is TGCAGCGTTAAGCAACCGGTGAGGGTACTAGAGACCCAGTACTTC. Translated, it gives CSVKQPVRVLETQYF. The rearrangement links TRBV29-1 to TRBJ2-5, with D possibly being TRBD2 (5 bases). Trimming shortened V by 5 bases and J by 4 bases, and 20 bases separated the two germline ends. This CDR3 is built from 15 residues. Germline CDR1 reads SQVTM; CDR2 reads ANQGSEA.

The rearrangement joins TRBV28 to TRBJ2-3, with 11 bases lining up with TRBD2. CDR1 is MDHEN, CDR2 SYDVKM, per germline. The CDR3 extends over 11 amino acids. The J segment lost 10 bases and the V segment lost 7 bases, leaving 1 base of the junction unmatched. The CDR3 loop is CASNSGRAQYF. Written as DNA, the CDR3 is TGTGCCAGCAATAGCGGGAGGGCGCAGTATTTT.

V and J are TRBV7-9 and TRBJ2-5; 9 nucleotides align to TRBD1. The germline V gene has CDR1 SEHNR and CDR2 FQNEAQ (reference sequence). The CDR3 spans 15 residues. Trimming at V came to 1 base and at J to 3 bases, leaving 3 bases not matched to a gene. The CDR3 loop reads CASSLGRTGEETQYF. The CDR3 coding sequence is TGTGCCAGCAGCTTAGGCCGGACAGGGGAAGAGACCCAGTACTTC.

The gene calls are TRBV5-4 and TRBJ1-2, with 7 bases fitting TRBD1. V trimming: 4 bases; J trimming: 5 bases; junction bases outside the gene matches: 5. Per germline, CDR1 SGHNT and CDR2 YYREEE (reference sequence). This CDR3 is built from 13 residues. CDR3 amino acids: CASSLGTVYGYTF. The CDR3 region has the DNA TGTGCCAGCAGCCTTGGGACAGTATATGGCTACACCTTC.

The rearrangement links TRBV7-9 to TRBJ2-7; D is undetermined. The ends were cut back, 5 bases at V and 6 bases at J, with 11 bases in the middle. The CDR3 totals 12 residues. CDR1 and CDR2 (germline): SEHNR, FQNEAQ (reference sequence). This CDR3 reads CASSGSTGEQYF. CDR3 DNA sequence: TGTGCCAGCAGCGGGTCTACTGGCGAGCAGTACTTC. Supplemented by reference TRBV7-9 and TRBJ2-7, the full variable domain reads DTGVSQNPRHKITKRGQNVTFRCDPISEHNRLYWYRQTLGQGPEFLTYFQNEAQLEKSRLLSDRFSAERPKGSFSTLEIQRTEQGDSAMYLCASSGSTGEQYFGPGTRLTVT.

The chain uses TRBV27 and TRBJ1-5, with a possible D match to TRBD1 (6 bases). The CDR3 sequence is 14 residues long. Germline CDR1 reads MNHEY; CDR2 reads SMNVEV (reference sequence). Trimming took off 5 bases at V and 5 bases at J, with 13 bases between the two ends. The CDR3 is CASSPRTDHQPQHF. CDR3 DNA sequence: TGTGCCAGCAGTCCCCGGACAGACCATCAGCCCCAGCATTTT.

This clone was detected only once. This rearrangement joins TRBV10-3 to TRBJ2-2; tentative D call: TRBD1 (5 bases). CDR1 is ENHRY and CDR2 is SYGVKD in the germline V gene. This CDR3 comprises 18 residues. The V end lost 6 bases, the J end lost 4 bases, and 24 bases lay between the germline ends. CDR3 in DNA: TGTGCCATCAGCCCGGACGGCAGGGTTCGTTTCTTCACCGGGGAGCTGTTTTTT. Residues: CAISPDGRVRFFTGELFF.

V is TRBV19 and J is TRBJ1-5, with 7 bases identical to TRBD1. The CDR3 has 13 amino acids. Trimming took 10 bases from V and 4 from J; bases not matched to a gene: 7. Germline loops: CDR1 LNHDA, CDR2 SQIVND (reference sequence). The CDR3 region has the DNA TGTGCCACCCAGCCAGGGGGTAATCAGCCCCAGCATTTT. It specifies CATQPGGNQPQHF. The full variable domain, with the rest looked up from reference TRBV19 and TRBJ1-5, is DGGITQSPKYLFRKEGQNVTLSCEQNLNHDAMYWYRQDPGQGLRLIYYSQIVNDFQKGDIAEGYSVSREKKESFPLTVTSAQKNPTAFYLCATQPGGNQPQHFGDGTRLSIL.

The gene calls are TRBV5-6 and TRBJ2-1; maybe TRBD1 (6 bases). The CDR3 totals 15 residues. Trimming pared 0 bases from V and 5 bases from J, leaving 12 bases between. CDR1 SGHDT and CDR2 YYEEEE come from the germline V gene. The chain's CDR3 is CASSLARGANNEQFF. In DNA, the CDR3 is TGTGCCAGCAGCTTGGCCAGGGGTGCAAACAATGAGCAGTTCTTC.

The CDR3 region is CASSQDRTQETQYF. CDR3 DNA: TGTGCCAGCAGCCAGGACAGGACCCAAGAGACCCAGTACTTC. The V and J genes are TRBV7-2 and TRBJ2-5, with 7 bases aligning to TRBD1. The trim removed 5 bases at V and 1 base at J, leaving 4 bases unmatched. Per germline, CDR1 SGHTA and CDR2 FQGNSA. The CDR3 loop spans 14 amino acids.

This sequence joins TRBV28 and TRBJ2-7; D is perhaps TRBD2 (6 bases). The CDR3 consists of 14 residues. V dropped 5 bases and J dropped 6 bases, with 17 bases sitting between them. Germline lookup yields CDR1 MDHEN and CDR2 SYDVKM. CDR3 bases: TGTGCCAGCAGTCCGACTAGTTCGTGGTCCGAGCAGTACTTC. It translates to CASSPTSSWSEQYF.

This chain joins TRBV15 and TRBJ1-4; possible D gene TRBD1, 5 bases. The CDR3 is 13 residues long. The germline gives CDR1 LNHNV, CDR2 YYDKDF (reference sequence). Trimming pared 7 bases from V and 10 bases from J, leaving 16 bases between. The CDR3 DNA reads TGTGCCACCACCCTTGGGGAAGGGACAAAACTGTTTTTT. Its translation is CATTLGEGTKLFF. The full variable domain, with the rest looked up from reference TRBV15 and TRBJ1-4, is DAMVIQNPRYQVTQFGKPVTLSCSQTLNHNVMYWYQQKSSQAPKLLFHYYDKDFNNEADTPDNFQSRRPNTSFCFLDIRSPGLGDTAMYLCATTLGEGTKLFFGSGTQLSVL.

The chain employs TRBV6-6 and TRBJ1-1; tentative D call: TRBD1 (6 bases). CDR3 size: 12 residues. V was pared by 8 bases and J by 4 bases, with 11 bases between. Germline CDR1 MNHNY, CDR2 SVGAGI (reference sequence). CDR3 in amino acids: CASGQGSTEAFF. CDR3 in DNA: TGTGCCAGCGGGCAGGGGAGCACTGAAGCTTTCTTT.

The V gene is TRBV5-5, the J gene TRBJ2-7, with TRBD1 matching 11 bases. This CDR3 is built from 14 residues. Looked up from germline, CDR1 is SGHKS and CDR2 is YYEKEE (reference sequence). The V segment lost 3 bases and the J segment 4 bases; nucleotides outside the gene matches: 3. CDR3 sequence reads: CASSWDRGIYEQYF. The DNA for the CDR3 is TGTGCCAGCAGCTGGGACAGGGGGATTTACGAGCAGTACTTC.

As DNA, the CDR3 is TGTGCCACTCGCCCCAAAGACAATGAGCAGTTCTTC. Translated: CATRPKDNEQFF. The chain carries TRBV9 and TRBJ2-1; D gene uncertain. Germline lookup yields CDR1 SGDLS and CDR2 YYNGEE. The V gene lost 9 bases and the J gene lost 5 bases, with 12 bases spanning the gap. CDR3 length: 12 amino acids. Full variable domain (remainder filled in from reference TRBV9 and TRBJ2-1): DSGVTQTPKHLITATGQRVTLRCSPRSGDLSVYWYQQSLDQGLQFLIQYYNGEERAKGNILERFSAQQFPDLHSELNLSSLELGDSALYFCATRPKDNEQFFGPGTRLTVL.

The gene calls are TRBV7-6 and TRBJ2-3; a possible D gene is TRBD2 (5 bases). The V gene's germline CDR1 is SGHVS and CDR2 FNYEAQ. The CDR3 runs to 13 residues. With 7 bases removed from V and 4 bases from J, the gap between germline ends came to 12 bases. CDR3 nucleotides: TGTGCCAGCACCGAGGCCGGGGCAGATACGCAGTATTTT. Its translation is CASTEAGADTQYF.

In its sample, this clone was seen once. V gene TRBV2 combines with J gene TRBJ1-5; no firm D call. The CDR3 has 17 amino acids. Germline V gene lookup returns CDR1 SNHLY and CDR2 FYNNEI. V gave up 6 bases and J gave up 0 bases, with 18 bases separating them. The chain's CDR3 is CASSEKPGGFSNQPQHF. Here the CDR3 DNA reads TGTGCCAGCAGCGAAAAACCGGGCGGTTTTAGCAATCAGCCCCAGCATTTT.

This sequence joins TRBV4-1 and TRBJ2-6; 11 bases are shared with TRBD2. The V gene end was trimmed by 1 base and the J gene end by 0 bases; junction bases not matched to a gene: 8. The length of the CDR3 is 20 residues. Per the germline V gene, CDR1 is MGHRA and CDR2 is YSYEKL. CDR3 region: CASSQASRLAGFSGANVLTF. The CDR3 DNA reads as TGCGCCAGCAGCCAAGCTTCCCGACTAGCGGGATTCTCTGGGGCCAACGTCCTGACTTTC.

The chain has TRBV7-3 and TRBJ2-1; no firm D call. CDR3 size: 9 residues. Germline V gene data show CDR1 as SGHTA and CDR2 as FQGTGA. Deletions cut 9 bases from V and 7 bases from J, with 4 bases between. The CDR3 nucleotides are TGTGCCAGACATAATGAGCAGTTCTTC. Amino acid sequence: CARHNEQFF.

The chain combines TRBV2 with TRBJ2-1; TRBD2 matches at 14 bases. Per germline, CDR1 SNHLY and CDR2 FYNNEI. J was trimmed by 1 base and V by 6 bases; bases with no gene match: 8. The CDR3 is 18 amino acids. CDR3 region: CASRLGLAGVSSYNEQFF. The CDR3 coding sequence is TGTGCCAGCAGGCTGGGACTAGCGGGAGTTAGTTCCTACAATGAGCAGTTCTTC.

There are a few counts of this clone. The V call is TRBV6-5, the J call TRBJ1-2, with D perhaps TRBD1 (6 bases). Germline CDR1 MNHEY, CDR2 SVGAGI. This CDR3 is 13 amino acids long. Trimming removed 6 bases at V and 3 bases at J, with 11 bases between. CDR3 nucleotide sequence: TGTGCCAGCAGAAAGGGGGGATACTATGGCTACACCTTC. Its protein product is CASRKGGYYGYTF.

This clone appeared once. Other DNA sequences in this sample translate to the same CDR3. V is TRBV9 and J is TRBJ2-2; D gene unclear. From germline, CDR1 is SGDLS and CDR2 YYNGEE. CDR3 size: 16 residues. Trimming pared 0 bases from V and 0 bases from J, leaving 9 bases between. The CDR3, as DNA: TGTGCCAGCAGCGTAGATGGCGGCACGAACACCGGGGAGCTGTTTTTT. Its translation is CASSVDGGTNTGELFF.

The V gene is TRBV2, the J gene TRBJ2-7; D remains ambiguous. This CDR3 spans 14 amino acids. CDR1 is SNHLY and CDR2 is FYNNEI in the germline V gene. V dropped 6 bases and J dropped 0 bases, with 12 bases sitting between them. Here the CDR3 DNA reads TGTGCCAGCAGGGAGACACCCCACTCCTACGAGCAGTACTTC. It yields the protein CASRETPHSYEQYF. The full variable domain, in which reference TRBV2 and TRBJ2-7 provide the parts outside the CDR3, is EPEVTQTPSHQVTQMGQEVILRCVPISNHLYFYWYRQILGQKVEFLVSFYNNEISEKSEIFDDQFSVERPDGSNFTLKIRSTKLEDSAMYFCASRETPHSYEQYFGPGTRLTVT.